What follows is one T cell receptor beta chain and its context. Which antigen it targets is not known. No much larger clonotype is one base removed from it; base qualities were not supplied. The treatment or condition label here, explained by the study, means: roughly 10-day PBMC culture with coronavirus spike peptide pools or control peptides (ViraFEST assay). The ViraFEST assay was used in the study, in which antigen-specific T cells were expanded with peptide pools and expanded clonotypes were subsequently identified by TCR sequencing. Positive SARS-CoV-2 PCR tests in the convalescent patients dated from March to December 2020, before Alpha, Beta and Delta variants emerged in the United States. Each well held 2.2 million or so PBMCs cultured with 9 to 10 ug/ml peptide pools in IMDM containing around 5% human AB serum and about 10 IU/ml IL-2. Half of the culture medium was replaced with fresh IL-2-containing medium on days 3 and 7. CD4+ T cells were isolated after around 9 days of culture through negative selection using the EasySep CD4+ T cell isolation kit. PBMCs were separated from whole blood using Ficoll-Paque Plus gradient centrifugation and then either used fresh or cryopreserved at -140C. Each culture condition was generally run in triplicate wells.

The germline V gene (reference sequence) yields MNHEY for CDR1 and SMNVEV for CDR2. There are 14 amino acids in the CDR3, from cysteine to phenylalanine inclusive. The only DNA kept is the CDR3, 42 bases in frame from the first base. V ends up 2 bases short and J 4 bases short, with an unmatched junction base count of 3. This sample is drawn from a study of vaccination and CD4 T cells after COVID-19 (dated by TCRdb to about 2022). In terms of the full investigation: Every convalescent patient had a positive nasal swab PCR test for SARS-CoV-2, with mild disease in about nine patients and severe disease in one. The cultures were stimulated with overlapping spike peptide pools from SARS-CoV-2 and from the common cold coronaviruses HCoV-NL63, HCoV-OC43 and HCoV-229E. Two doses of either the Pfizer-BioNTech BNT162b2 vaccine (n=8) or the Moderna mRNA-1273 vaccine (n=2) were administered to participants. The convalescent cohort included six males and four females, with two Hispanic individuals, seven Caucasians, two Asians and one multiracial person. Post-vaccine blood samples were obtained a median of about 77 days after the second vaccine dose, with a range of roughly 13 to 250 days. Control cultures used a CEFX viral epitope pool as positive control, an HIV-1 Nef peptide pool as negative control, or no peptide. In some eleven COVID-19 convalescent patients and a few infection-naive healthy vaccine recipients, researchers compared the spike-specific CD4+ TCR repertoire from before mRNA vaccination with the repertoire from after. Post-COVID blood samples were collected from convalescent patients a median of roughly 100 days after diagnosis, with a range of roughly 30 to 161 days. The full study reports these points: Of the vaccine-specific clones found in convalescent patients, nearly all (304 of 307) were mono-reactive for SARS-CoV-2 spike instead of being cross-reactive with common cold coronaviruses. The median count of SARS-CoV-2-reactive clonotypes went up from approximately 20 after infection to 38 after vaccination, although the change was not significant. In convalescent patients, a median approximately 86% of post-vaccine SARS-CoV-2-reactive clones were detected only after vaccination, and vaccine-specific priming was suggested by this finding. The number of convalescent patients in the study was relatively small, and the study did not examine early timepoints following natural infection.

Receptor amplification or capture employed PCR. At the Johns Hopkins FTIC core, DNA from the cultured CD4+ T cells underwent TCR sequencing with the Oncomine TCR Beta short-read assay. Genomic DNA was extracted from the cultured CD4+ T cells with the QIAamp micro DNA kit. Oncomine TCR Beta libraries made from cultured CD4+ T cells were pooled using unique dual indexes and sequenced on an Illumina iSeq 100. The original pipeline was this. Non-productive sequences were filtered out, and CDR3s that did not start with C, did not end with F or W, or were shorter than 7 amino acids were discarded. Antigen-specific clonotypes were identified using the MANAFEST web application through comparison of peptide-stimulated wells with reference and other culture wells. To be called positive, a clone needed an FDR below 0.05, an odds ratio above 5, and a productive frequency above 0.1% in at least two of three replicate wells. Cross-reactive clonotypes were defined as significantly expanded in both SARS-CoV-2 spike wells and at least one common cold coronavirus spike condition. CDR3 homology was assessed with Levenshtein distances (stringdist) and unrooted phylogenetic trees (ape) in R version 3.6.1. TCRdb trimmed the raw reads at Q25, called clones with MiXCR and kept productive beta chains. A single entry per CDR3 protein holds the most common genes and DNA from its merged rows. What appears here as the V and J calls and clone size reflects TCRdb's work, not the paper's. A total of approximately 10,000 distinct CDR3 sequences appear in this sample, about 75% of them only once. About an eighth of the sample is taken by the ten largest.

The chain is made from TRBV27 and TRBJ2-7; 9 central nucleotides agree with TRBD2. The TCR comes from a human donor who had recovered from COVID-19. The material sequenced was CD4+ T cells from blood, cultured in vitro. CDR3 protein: CASSLVREGYEQYF. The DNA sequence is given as TGTGCCAGCAGTTTAGTGCGGGAGGGATACGAGCAGTACTTC.